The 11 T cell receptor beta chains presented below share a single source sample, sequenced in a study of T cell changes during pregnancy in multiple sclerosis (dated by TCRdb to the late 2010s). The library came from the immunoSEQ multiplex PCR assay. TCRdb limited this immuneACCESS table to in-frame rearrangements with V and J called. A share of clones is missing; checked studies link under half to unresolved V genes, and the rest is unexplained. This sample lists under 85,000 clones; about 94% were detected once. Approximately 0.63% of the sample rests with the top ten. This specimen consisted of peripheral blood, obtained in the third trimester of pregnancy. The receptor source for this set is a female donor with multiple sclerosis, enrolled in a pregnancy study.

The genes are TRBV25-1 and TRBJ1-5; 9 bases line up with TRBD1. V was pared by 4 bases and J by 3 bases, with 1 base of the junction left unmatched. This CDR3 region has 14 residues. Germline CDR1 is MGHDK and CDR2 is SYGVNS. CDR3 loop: CASSGTGANQPQHF. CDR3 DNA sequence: TGTGCCAGCAGTGGGACAGGGGCCAATCAGCCCCAGCATTTT.

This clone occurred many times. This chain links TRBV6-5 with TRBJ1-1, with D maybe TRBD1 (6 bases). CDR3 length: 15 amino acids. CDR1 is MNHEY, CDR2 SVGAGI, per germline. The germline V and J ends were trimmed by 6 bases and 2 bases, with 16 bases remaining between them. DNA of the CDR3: TGTGCCAGCAGGGAAACCGGGACACCCAACACTGAAGCTTTCTTT. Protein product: CASRETGTPNTEAFF.

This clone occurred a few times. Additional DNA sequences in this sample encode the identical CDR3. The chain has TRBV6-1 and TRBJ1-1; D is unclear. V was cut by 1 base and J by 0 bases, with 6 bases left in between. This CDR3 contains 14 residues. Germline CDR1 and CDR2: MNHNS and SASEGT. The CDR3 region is CASSEVPVNTEAFF. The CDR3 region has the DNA TGTGCCAGCAGTGAAGTCCCAGTGAACACTGAAGCTTTCTTT.

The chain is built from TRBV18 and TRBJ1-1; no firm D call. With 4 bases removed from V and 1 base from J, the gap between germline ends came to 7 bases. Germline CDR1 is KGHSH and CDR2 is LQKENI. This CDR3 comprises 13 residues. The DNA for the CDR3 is TGTGCCAGCTCACTTAGCCAGAACACTGAAGCTTTCTTT. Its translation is CASSLSQNTEAFF.

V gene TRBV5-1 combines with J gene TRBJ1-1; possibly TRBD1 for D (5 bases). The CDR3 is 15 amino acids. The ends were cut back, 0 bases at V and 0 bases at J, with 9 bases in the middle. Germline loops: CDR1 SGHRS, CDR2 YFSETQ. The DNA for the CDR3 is TGCGCCAGCAGCTTGGGACAGACCATGAACACTGAAGCTTTCTTT. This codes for CASSLGQTMNTEAFF.

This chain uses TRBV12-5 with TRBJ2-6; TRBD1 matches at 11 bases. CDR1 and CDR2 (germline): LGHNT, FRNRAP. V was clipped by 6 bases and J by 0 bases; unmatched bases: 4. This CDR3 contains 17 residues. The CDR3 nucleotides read TGTGCTAGTGGCGGGGACAGGGGGGACTCTGGGGCCAACGTCCTGACTTTC. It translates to CASGGDRGDSGANVLTF.

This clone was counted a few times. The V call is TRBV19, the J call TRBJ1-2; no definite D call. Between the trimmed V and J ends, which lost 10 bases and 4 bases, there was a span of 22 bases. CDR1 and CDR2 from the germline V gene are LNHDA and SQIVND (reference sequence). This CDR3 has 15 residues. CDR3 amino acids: CATSPGQARAYGYTF. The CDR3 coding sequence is TGTGCCACCTCCCCGGGCCAAGCGCGGGCCTATGGCTACACCTTC.

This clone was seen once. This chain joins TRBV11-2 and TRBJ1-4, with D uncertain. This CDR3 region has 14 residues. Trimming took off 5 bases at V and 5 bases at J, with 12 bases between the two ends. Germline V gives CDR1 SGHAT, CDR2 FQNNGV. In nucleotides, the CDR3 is TGTGCCAGCAGCCCCGGGAGTGGGAATGAAAAACTGTTTTTT. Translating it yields CASSPGSGNEKLFF. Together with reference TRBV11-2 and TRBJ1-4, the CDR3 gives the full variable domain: EAGVAQSPRYKIIEKRQSVAFWCNPISGHATLYWYQQILGQGPKLLIQFQNNGVVDDSQLPKDRFSAERLKGVDSTLKIQPAKLEDSAVYLCASSPGSGNEKLFFGSGTQLSVL.

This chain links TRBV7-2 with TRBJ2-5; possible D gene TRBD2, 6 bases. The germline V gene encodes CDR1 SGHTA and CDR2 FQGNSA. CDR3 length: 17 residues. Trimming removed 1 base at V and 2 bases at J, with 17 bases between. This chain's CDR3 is CASSLGGGRGAQETQYF. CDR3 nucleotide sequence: TGTGCCAGCAGCTTAGGGGGCGGGCGGGGCGCGCAAGAGACCCAGTACTTC.

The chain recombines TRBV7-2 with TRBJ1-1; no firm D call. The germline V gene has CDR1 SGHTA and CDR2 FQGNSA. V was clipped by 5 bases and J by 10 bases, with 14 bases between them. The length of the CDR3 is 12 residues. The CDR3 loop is CASSLSSPRAFF. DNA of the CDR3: TGTGCCAGCAGCCTTTCGAGCCCCCGAGCTTTCTTT.

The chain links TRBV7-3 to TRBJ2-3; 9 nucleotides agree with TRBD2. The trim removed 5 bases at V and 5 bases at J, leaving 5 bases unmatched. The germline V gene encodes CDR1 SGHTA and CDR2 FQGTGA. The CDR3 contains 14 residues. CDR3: CASSLSGGEDTQYF. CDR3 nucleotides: TGTGCCAGCAGCCTTAGCGGGGGCGAAGATACGCAGTATTTT.